This TCR beta chain came from a study of control samples from healthy donors and cancer patients. Produced via immunoSEQ multiplex PCR; TCRdb's table is partial and in-frame only. The data show about 120,000 clones, 88% seen once. Trimming removed 4 bases at V and 6 bases at J, with 21 bases between. Germline CDR1 SEHNR, CDR2 FQNEAQ (reference sequence). This CDR3 is 16 amino acids long. The rearrangement joins TRBV7-9 to TRBJ1-1; D gene ambiguous. The specimen sequenced was blood. This TCR derives from a man aged 40-49 years in good health. The CDR3 DNA reads TGTGCCAGCAGCTCCTACTCGGCCAGGTCGGGCGCTGAAGCTTTCTTT. Its protein product is CASSSYSARSGAEAFF.